The rows below give T cell receptor beta chains drawn from one sample of a study of T cells in Graves' hyperthyroidism and ophthalmopathy. TCRdb reprocessed the multiplex PCR reads with MiXCR, giving one entry per CDR3 protein. The sample comprises a few hundred thousand distinct CDR3 sequences, approximately 14% of which are singletons, and around 6.6% rests with the top ten. Sequencing was performed on blood. The origin of the receptors is a woman younger than 45 with Graves' hyperthyroidism. Both conserved end residues are part of each CDR3. A D gene is named only where the DNA matches it firmly. Clone size is not always given. Where it is, it says once, few, many or a class for expanded clones.

clone_size j_call d_call v_call cdr3_aa cdr3_nt
many TRBJ1-1 . TRBV7-9 CASNFGGNTEAFF TGTGCCAGCAACTTTGGGGGAAACACTGAAGCTTTCTTT
many TRBJ2-1 TRBD2 TRBV2 CASTGTSGRHNEQFF TGTGCCAGCACCGGGACTAGCGGGAGGCATAATGAGCAGTTCTTC
few TRBJ2-7 . TRBV20-1 CSATPRGGLRREQYF TGCAGTGCTACTCCCAGGGGAGGTCTTCGGCGCGAGCAGTACTTC
. TRBJ2-1 . TRBV4-1 CASSQDLGEQFF TGCGCCAGCAGCCAAGATCTGGGTGAGCAGTTCTTC
many TRBJ1-2 . TRBV30 CAWSVGQSNYGYTF TGTGCCTGGAGTGTTGGGCAGTCTAACTATGGCTACACCTTC
. TRBJ2-7 TRBD2 TRBV6-2/TRBV6-3 CASSYPGLAGLYEQYF TGTGCCAGCAGTTACCCAGGACTAGCGGGGTTATACGAGCAGTACTTC
many TRBJ2-5 . TRBV20-1 CSASLGQETQYF TGCAGTGCTAGCCTGGGGCAAGAGACCCAGTACTTC
many TRBJ1-6 . TRBV2 CASRDRIDSSYNSPLHF TGTGCCAGCCGGGACCGAATCGATAGCTCCTATAATTCACCCCTCCACTTT
few TRBJ1-3 . TRBV2 CASSEWTDSGNTIYF TGTGCCAGCAGTGAATGGACAGACTCTGGAAACACCATATATTTT
many TRBJ2-7 TRBD1 TRBV12-3/TRBV12-4 CASSFGTGFSEQYF TGTGCCAGCAGTTTTGGGACAGGGTTTAGCGAGCAGTACTTC
. TRBJ2-1 TRBD2 TRBV5-1 CASGSTGRGGFSSHNEQFF TGCGCCAGCGGCTCGACTGGCCGGGGGGGCTTCAGCTCCCACAATGAGCAGTTCTTC
many TRBJ2-1 . TRBV27 CASSFSAARDEQFF TGTGCCAGCAGTTTTTCAGCCGCCAGGGATGAGCAGTTCTTC
. TRBJ2-2 TRBD2 TRBV5-1 CASSYSGIRSNTGELFF TGCGCCAGCAGCTACAGCGGGATTAGGTCGAACACCGGGGAGCTGTTTTTT
many TRBJ1-1 . TRBV12-3/TRBV12-4 CASSSTGPGAVAFF TGTGCCAGCAGTTCCACCGGGCCTGGCGCCGTAGCTTTCTTT
few TRBJ2-2 . TRBV5-1 CASSSFRGNTGELFF TGCGCCAGCAGCTCGTTCAGGGGAAACACCGGGGAGCTGTTTTTT
few TRBJ2-7 TRBD1 TRBV7-3 CASSLSGDRGGGRGLTYEQYF TGTGCCAGCAGCTTAAGTGGGGACAGGGGGGGTGGAAGAGGGCTAACCTACGAGCAGTACTTC
many TRBJ1-1 . TRBV12-3/TRBV12-4 CASSLGRRTEAFF TGTGCCAGCAGTTTAGGCAGGCGCACTGAAGCTTTCTTT
few TRBJ2-1 TRBD2 TRBV11-1 CASSPPGLAGTNEQFF TGTGCCAGCAGCCCCCCGGGACTAGCGGGAACTAATGAGCAGTTCTTC
many TRBJ2-1 TRBD1 TRBV6-1 CASSEPGQAVDEQFF TGTGCCAGCAGTGAACCGGGACAGGCTGTCGATGAGCAGTTCTTC
few TRBJ1-2 . TRBV29-1 CSVPGRDPGYTF TGCAGCGTGCCAGGAAGGGACCCGGGCTACACCTTC
few TRBJ1-1 . TRBV12-3/TRBV12-4 CASSHRSNTEAFF TGTGCCAGCAGTCACCGGAGCAACACTGAAGCTTTCTTT
many TRBJ1-5 TRBD1 TRBV20-1 CSVPTGFFFPPQHF TGCAGTGTCCCGACAGGGTTTTTCTTTCCCCCCCAGCATTTT
. TRBJ2-1 . TRBV6-2/TRBV6-3 CASSPTIFEIGYHEQFF TGTGCCAGCAGCCCTACTATCTTCGAGATTGGTTACCATGAGCAGTTCTTC
many TRBJ1-6 . TRBV6-5 CASSYRVNSPLHF TGTGCCAGCAGTTACAGGGTCAATTCACCCCTCCACTTT
. TRBJ1-6 . TRBV6-1 CASSMDSGSPLHF TGTGCCAGCAGTATGGACAGCGGATCACCCCTCCACTTT
few TRBJ2-2 . TRBV18 CASSPPSRGTGELFF TGTGCCAGCTCACCACCGAGCAGAGGCACCGGGGAGCTGTTTTTT
many TRBJ2-3 . TRBV27 CASSTTSSTDTQYF TGTGCCAGCTCGACAACCTCTAGCACAGATACGCAGTATTTT